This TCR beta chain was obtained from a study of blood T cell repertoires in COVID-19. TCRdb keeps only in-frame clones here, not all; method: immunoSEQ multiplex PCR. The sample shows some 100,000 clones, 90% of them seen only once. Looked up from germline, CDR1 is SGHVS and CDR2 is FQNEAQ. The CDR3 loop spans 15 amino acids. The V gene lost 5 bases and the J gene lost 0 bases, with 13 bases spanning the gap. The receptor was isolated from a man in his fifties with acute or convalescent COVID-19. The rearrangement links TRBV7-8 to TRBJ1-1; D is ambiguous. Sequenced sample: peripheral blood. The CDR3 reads CASSPSVAVNTEAFF. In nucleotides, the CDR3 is TGTGCCAGCAGCCCCTCTGTGGCCGTGAACACTGAAGCTTTCTTT.